This T cell receptor beta chain was observed in a study of blood T cell repertoires in COVID-19. Study details: Samples representing acute and convalescent COVID-19 were sourced from the United States, Italy and Spain. Sources were T cells, B-cell-depleted T cells, or PBMCs; the material itself was cDNA or gDNA.

One Seattle source followed patients from active infection through their disease course. In the original analysis: From reference gene primer amplification, estimates of nucleated cell counts were derived. Repertoires were generated with immunoSEQ multiplex PCR, while TCRdb's copy carries only in-frame clones and drops some. For V, J and clone size, that table is used; D and trimming come from the DNA. This sample has under 250,000 clones; roughly 85% occur once, and the top ten carry about 2.4%. Trimming at V came to 1 base and at J to 4 bases, leaving 6 bases not matched to a gene. Looked up from germline, CDR1 is SGHTA and CDR2 is FQGNSA. This CDR3 is built from 15 residues.

Specimen: peripheral blood. The receptor was isolated from a woman between 70 and 85 years old with COVID-19, enrolled during active disease. The chain joins TRBV7-2 to TRBJ1-2; the match to TRBD1 covers 7 bases. The DNA for the CDR3 is TGTGCCAGCAGCTTAGAGACAGGGTCCCCCTATGGCTACACCTTC. Translated: CASSLETGSPYGYTF.